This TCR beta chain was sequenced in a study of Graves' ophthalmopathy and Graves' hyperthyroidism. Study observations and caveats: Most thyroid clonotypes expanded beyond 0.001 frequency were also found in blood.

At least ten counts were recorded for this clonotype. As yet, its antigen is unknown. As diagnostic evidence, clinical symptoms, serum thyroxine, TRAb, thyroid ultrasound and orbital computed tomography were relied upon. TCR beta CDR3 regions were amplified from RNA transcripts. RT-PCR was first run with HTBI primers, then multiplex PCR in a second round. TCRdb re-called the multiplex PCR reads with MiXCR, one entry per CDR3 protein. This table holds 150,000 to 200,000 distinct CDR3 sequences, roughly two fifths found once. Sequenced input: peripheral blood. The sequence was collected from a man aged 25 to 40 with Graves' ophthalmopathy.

CDR3: CASSPGTDHSNQPQHF. Here the CDR3 DNA reads TGTGCCAGCAGTCCAGGGACAGACCATAGCAATCAGCCCCAGCATTTT. The V and J genes are TRBV27 and TRBJ1-5; TRBD1 agrees at 7 bases. The CDR3 covers 16 residues. The J segment lost 0 bases and the V segment lost 5 bases, leaving 7 bases of the junction unmatched. Germline lookup yields CDR1 MNHEY and CDR2 SMNVEV (reference sequence).